The entry below gives a single TCR beta chain sequence along with its context. The sample belongs to a study of blood T cell repertoires in COVID-19. Clones were sequenced by immunoSEQ multiplex PCR, and TCRdb holds only the in-frame ones, with some missing. The sample lists 200,000 to 300,000 clones; roughly 80% were seen once. The specimen sequenced was peripheral blood. The receptor's source is an elderly woman with acute or convalescent COVID-19.

CDR3 protein: CASSFTQGHGYTF. The CDR3 DNA sequence: TGCGCCAGCAGCTTTACCCAGGGACACGGCTACACCTTC. This chain joins TRBV5-1 and TRBJ1-2, with a possible D match to TRBD1 (6 bases). Germline values: CDR1 SGHRS, CDR2 YFSETQ. V shed 2 bases and J shed 8 bases, with 13 bases lying between them. The CDR3 runs 13 residues.